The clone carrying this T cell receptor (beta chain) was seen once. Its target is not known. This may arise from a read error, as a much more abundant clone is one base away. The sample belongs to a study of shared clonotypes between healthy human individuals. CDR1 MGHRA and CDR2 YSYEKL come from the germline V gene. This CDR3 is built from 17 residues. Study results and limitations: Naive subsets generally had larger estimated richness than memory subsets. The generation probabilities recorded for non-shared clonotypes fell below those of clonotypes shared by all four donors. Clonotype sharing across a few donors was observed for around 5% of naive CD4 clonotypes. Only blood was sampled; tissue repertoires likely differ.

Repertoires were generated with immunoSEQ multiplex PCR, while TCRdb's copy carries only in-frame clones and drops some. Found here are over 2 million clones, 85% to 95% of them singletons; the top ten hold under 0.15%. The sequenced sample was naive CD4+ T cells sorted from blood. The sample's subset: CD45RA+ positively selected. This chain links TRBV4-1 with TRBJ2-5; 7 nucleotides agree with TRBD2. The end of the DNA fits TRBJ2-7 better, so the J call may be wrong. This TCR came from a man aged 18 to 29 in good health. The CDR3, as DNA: TGCGCCAGCAGCCAAATGGGGACTGGCGGGGGTTCCTACGAGCAGTACTTC. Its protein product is CASSQMGTGGGSYEQYF.